These 23 T cell receptor beta chains were all obtained from the same sample, sequenced in a study of human T cells and chemical hapten exposure (dated by TCRdb to about 2021). The protocol used for the library was RACE. Sequencing used a NextSeq 500. The raw public data were reprocessed by TCRdb itself: fastp quality trimming at Q25, MiXCR clonotype calling, in-frame beta chains only. Each CDR3 protein appears once, grouped with its most common genes and DNA. This sample holds under 100,000 distinct CDR3 sequences; 9.5% to 13% were observed only once. The top ten hold 2% to 3% of the sample. The label giving this sample's time point can be read as: patch test 2, 6 weeks after DPC sensitization. The sample's treatment or condition label is to be understood as: therapeutic diphenylcyclopropenone sensitization with weekly scalp DPC. Sequenced material: whole blood, taken in connection with sensitization to the hapten diphenylcyclopropenone (DPC). All receptors come from a woman in her 30s with alopecia areata. Some clones in this sample may be carry-over from other donors' samples.

This clonotype was seen ten or more times. The chain combines TRBV10-2 with TRBJ1-1, with D hard to call. Trimming removed 3 bases from V and 1 base from J, with 9 bases in between. CDR1 is WSHSY and CDR2 is SAAADI in the germline V gene. There are 14 residues in the CDR3. Here the CDR3 reads CASSESDPNTEAFF. As DNA, the CDR3 is TGCGCCAGCAGTGAAAGCGATCCGAACACTGAAGCTTTCTTT.

This clonotype occurred many times. The V and J genes are TRBV28 and TRBJ2-7; D possibly corresponds to TRBD2 (6 bases). Per germline, CDR1 MDHEN and CDR2 SYDVKM. V lost 5 bases, J lost 7 bases, and 18 bases lay in between. CDR3 length: 14 residues. CDR3 coding DNA: TGTGCCAGCAGTAAGGGACTTGGGCTGAGGGAGCAGTACTTC. Its protein is CASSKGLGLREQYF. Full variable domain (outside the CDR3, taken from reference TRBV28 and TRBJ2-7): DVKVTQSSRYLVKRTGEKVFLECVQDMDHENMFWYRQDPGLGLRLIYFSYDVKMKEKGDIPEGYSVSREKKERFSLILESASTNQTSMYLCASSKGLGLREQYFGPGTRLTVT.

The chain couples TRBV29-1 to TRBJ1-5; 9 bases line up with TRBD1. This CDR3 spans 13 amino acids. In germline, CDR1 is SQVTM, CDR2 ANQGSEA. J lost 5 bases, V lost 7 bases, and 6 bases had no gene match. The CDR3 DNA follows: TGCAGCGCAGGGACAGGGAGAGATCAGCCCCAGCATTTT. It is translated as CSAGTGRDQPQHF. Variable domain in full (rest from reference TRBV29-1 and TRBJ1-5): SAVISQKPSRDICQRGTSLTIQCQVDSQVTMMFWYRQQPGQSLTLIATANQGSEATYESGFVIDKFPISRPNLTFSTLTVSNMSPEDSSIYLCSAGTGRDQPQHFGDGTRLSIL.

Ten or more counts support this clonotype. V and J are TRBV10-3 and TRBJ1-6, with TRBD1 matching over 7 bases. Germline V lookup: CDR1 ENHRY, CDR2 SYGVKD. The CDR3 runs to 13 residues. Trimming at V came to 10 bases and at J to 7 bases, leaving 7 bases not matched to a gene. The CDR3 reads CASADRENSPLHF. The CDR3 DNA is TGTGCCAGCGCCGACAGGGAGAATTCACCCCTCCACTTT.

This clonotype was seen repeatedly, ten times or more. This chain joins TRBV7-2 and TRBJ1-1, with a possible D match to TRBD1 (5 bases). Germline V CDR1 and CDR2: SGHTA, FQGNSA. CDR3 length: 14 residues. Trimming removed 1 base at V and 4 bases at J, with 10 bases between. CDR3 protein: CASSLGPGGTEAFF. CDR3 DNA: TGTGCCAGCAGCTTAGGTCCGGGGGGCACTGAAGCTTTCTTT.

CDR3 in DNA: TGTGCCAGCAGCTTAGCGGCCGCGAACACTGAAGCTTTCTTT. Translation: CASSLAAANTEAFF. The chain has TRBV11-1 and TRBJ1-1; D is unresolved. The V end was cut by 0 bases, the J end by 1 base, with 6 bases between. Germline V CDR1 and CDR2: SGHAT, FQDESV (reference sequence). The CDR3 runs 14 residues.

This clonotype was recorded many times. The V call is TRBV29-1, the J call TRBJ2-1, with D perhaps matching TRBD2 (5 bases). Trimming stripped 4 bases from V and 12 bases from J, with 10 bases between. Germline V lookup: CDR1 SQVTM, CDR2 ANQGSEA. The CDR3 totals 10 residues. DNA of the CDR3: TGCAGCGTTGGGGTTGGAGGGCAGTTCTTC. It yields the protein CSVGVGGQFF.

This clonotype was picked up a small number of times. The chain couples TRBV5-1 to TRBJ2-7, with TRBD1 identical over 8 bases. Germline V gene data show CDR1 as SGHRS and CDR2 as YFSETQ. The CDR3 is made up of 15 amino acids. V trimming: 0 bases; J trimming: 4 bases; junction bases outside the gene matches: 6. This CDR3 is CASSLETGGNYEQYF. The CDR3 coding sequence is TGCGCCAGCAGCTTGGAAACAGGGGGAAATTACGAGCAGTACTTC. The full variable domain, rest sourced from reference TRBV5-1 and TRBJ2-7, is KAGVTQTPRYLIKTRGQQVTLSCSPISGHRSVSWYQQTPGQGLQFLFEYFSETQRNKGNFPGRFSGRQFSNSRSEMNVSTLELGDSALYLCASSLETGGNYEQYFGPGTRLTVT.

Note on this clonotype: The CDR3 end shows no conserved phenylalanine or tryptophan, and so a read error is likely. Because the CDR3's place on the DNA is in doubt, the DNA is left out and the CDR3 is given as listed by TCRdb. The V and J genes are TRBV28 and TRBJ2-3; the DNA was not used to check the table's D call, TRBD2. The CDR3 numbers 11 amino acids, ends counted. In germline, CDR1 is MDHEN, CDR2 SYDVKM. The CDR3: CASSSGTSPLL.

This clonotype was found a few times. This chain joins TRBV28 and TRBJ2-7, with D possibly TRBD2 on 7 matching bases. The CDR3 contains 15 residues. The germline gives CDR1 MDHEN, CDR2 SYDVKM. Trimming removed 5 bases from V and 2 bases from J, with 16 bases in between. CDR3: CASSLEGGGPYEQYF. The CDR3 DNA is TGTGCCAGCAGTCTAGAGGGGGGGGGCCCCTACGAGCAGTACTTC.

The V gene is TRBV29-1, the J gene TRBJ2-1; the match to TRBD2 covers 11 bases. The V gene's germline CDR1 is SQVTM and CDR2 ANQGSEA. The CDR3 is made up of 15 amino acids. Trimming removed 7 bases from V and 7 bases from J; junction bases left unmatched: 12. CDR3 DNA: TGCAGCGGCAGGTATACTAGCGGGAGTCTGAATGAGCAGTTCTTC. It encodes CSGRYTSGSLNEQFF.

This clonotype turned up a few times. At one end the junction does not follow the germline gene, possibly because of a read error. J is TRBJ2-1 and V is TRBV7-6; 10 bases match TRBD2. This CDR3 is 13 amino acids long. Germline V gene lookup returns CDR1 SGHVS and CDR2 FNYEAQ. CDR3 nucleotides: TGTGCCAGCAGCCTAGCGGGAGACAATGAGCAGTTCTTC. It codes for CASSLAGDNEQFF.

This clonotype showed up many times. The chain recombines TRBV20-1 with TRBJ2-7, with 11 positions matching TRBD1. Germline values: CDR1 DFQATT, CDR2 SNEGSKA (reference sequence). The CDR3 length is 13 residues. J was trimmed by 7 bases and V by 6 bases; bases with no gene match: 8. The CDR3 nucleotides are TGCAGTGCCGATGGACAGGGGGCGAGGGAGCAGTACTTC. Protein product: CSADGQGAREQYF.

The V and J genes are TRBV12-3 or TRBV12-4 and TRBJ1-2; unclear D gene. The CDR3 extends over 12 amino acids. Trimming removed 6 bases at V and 8 bases at J, with 13 bases between. CDR3 nucleotides: TGTGCCAGCAGCTGGGCGGGGAACGGCTACACCTTC. It is translated as CASSWAGNGYTF.

This chain connects TRBV11-3 to TRBJ2-1, with 10 bases aligning to TRBD1. The J segment lost 7 bases and the V segment lost 4 bases, leaving 10 bases of the junction unmatched. Germline V gives CDR1 SGHNT, CDR2 YENEEA. This CDR3 spans 16 amino acids. The CDR3 loop reads CASSSRDRGLLNEQFF. The CDR3 DNA is TGTGCCAGCAGCTCCCGCGACAGGGGGCTATTGAATGAGCAGTTCTTC.

This clonotype appeared many times. The chain has TRBV7-2 and TRBJ2-2, with TRBD1 matching over 7 bases. Germline V lookup: CDR1 SGHTA, CDR2 FQGNSA. V shed 5 bases, J shed 8 bases, and the junction held 11 bases outside the gene matches. The CDR3 runs to 15 residues. CDR3 protein: CASSGRTGPPGELFF. The CDR3 DNA reads TGTGCCAGCAGCGGCCGGACAGGCCCTCCAGGGGAGCTGTTTTTT.

The chain has TRBV4-1 and TRBJ1-6, with D possibly matching TRBD1 (5 bases). V was shortened by 0 bases and J by 8 bases, with 14 bases between the two germline ends. The CDR3 spans 16 residues. Germline CDR1 MGHRA, CDR2 YSYEKL. CDR3 nucleotide sequence: TGCGCCAGCAGCCAAGATGTGGGACGTAGGTATTCACCCCTCCACTTT. It codes for CASSQDVGRRYSPLHF.

Ten or more counts support this clonotype. The chain carries TRBV7-3 and TRBJ1-6; 9 bases align to TRBD1. Per germline, CDR1 SGHTA and CDR2 FQGTGA. V shed 5 bases and J 9 bases; nucleotides not matched to a gene: 5. CDR3 length: 14 amino acids. The CDR3 is CASSRQGVGSPLHF. The CDR3 DNA sequence: TGTGCCAGCAGCCGACAGGGGGTCGGTTCACCCCTCCACTTT.

Many counts were recorded for this clonotype. V usage is TRBV4-1 and J usage is TRBJ1-2, with 7 bases aligning to TRBD1. The CDR3 covers 18 residues. V lost 4 bases to trimming and J lost 2 bases; unmatched junction nucleotides: 16. Germline loops: CDR1 MGHRA, CDR2 YSYEKL. CDR3 amino acids: CASSRDSDGTAGNYGYTF. As DNA, the CDR3 is TGCGCCAGCAGCCGAGACAGTGACGGGACAGCGGGGAACTATGGCTACACCTTC.

This clonotype occurred a few times. The rearrangement uses TRBV10-1 and TRBJ2-1; possible D gene TRBD2, 6 bases. Trimming pared 6 bases from V and 3 bases from J, leaving 15 bases between. Germline V gives CDR1 WNHNN, CDR2 SYGVQD (reference sequence). The CDR3 extends over 15 amino acids. CDR3 DNA sequence: TGCGCCAGCAGCGTAGCGGCTCCCGGCTACAATGAGCAGTTCTTC. It codes for CASSVAAPGYNEQFF.

The chain recombines TRBV5-1 with TRBJ2-7; D is possibly TRBD1 (5 bases). There are 15 residues in the CDR3. The germline V and J ends were trimmed by 0 bases and 2 bases, with 12 bases remaining between them. Germline CDR1 is SGHRS and CDR2 is YFSETQ. In nucleotides, the CDR3 is TGCGCCAGCAGCTTGGCCCCGACAGCCACCTACGAGCAGTACTTC. It encodes CASSLAPTATYEQYF.

This clonotype has ten or more counts. V is TRBV7-3 and J is TRBJ2-1; no definite D call. The CDR3 is made up of 14 amino acids. V gave up 5 bases and J gave up 5 bases, with 13 bases separating them. The germline V gene has CDR1 SGHTA and CDR2 FQGTGA. The CDR3 sequence: CASSPTNGNNEQFF. DNA of the CDR3: TGTGCCAGCAGCCCTACAAACGGAAACAATGAGCAGTTCTTC.

This clonotype was detected ten times or more. The J gene is TRBJ2-2, the V gene TRBV30; D is unclear. The CDR3 is 17 amino acids. Trimming shortened V by 1 base and J by 0 bases, and 15 bases separated the two germline ends. Germline lookup yields CDR1 GTSNPN and CDR2 SVGIG (reference sequence). CDR3 in DNA: TGTGCCTGGAGTGCCCACCTGGGCAGATCGAACACCGGGGAGCTGTTTTTT. Amino acids: CAWSAHLGRSNTGELFF.